These T cell receptor beta chains were read from a single sample in a study of shared clonotypes between healthy human individuals. Some clones are missing from TCRdb's copy, which holds only in-frame ones; the method was immunoSEQ multiplex PCR. The sample consists of about 2 million clones, approximately 94% of them appearing once. The sample taken for sequencing was naive CD8+ T cells sorted from blood. These receptors came from a man in his late teens or twenties in good health. CDR3s include the opening cysteine and the closing phenylalanine or tryptophan. A D gene is named only where the DNA matches it firmly. The size entry is marked missing in some rows and otherwise reads once, few, many or a size class.

D gene,V gene,J gene,clone size,CDR3 DNA,CDR3 protein
NA,TRBV4-1,TRBJ1-1,NA,TGCGCCAGCAGCCAAGCCCAGGGATACACTGAAGCTTTCTTT,CASSQAQGYTEAFF
NA,TRBV27,TRBJ2-5,NA,TGTGCCAGCCCTTTGGAGGGGGCGGGGGCACAAGAGACCCAGTACTTC,CASPLEGAGAQETQYF
NA,TRBV6-5,TRBJ2-2,NA,TGTGCCAGCAGTTACGGGACGGGAGAGACCGGGGAGCTGTTTTTT,CASSYGTGETGELFF
NA,TRBV5-1,TRBJ2-3,NA,TGCGCCAGCAGCTTGACAGGGAGTAGCACAGATACTCAGTATTTT,CASSLTGSSTDTQYF
TRBD1,TRBV30,TRBJ1-2,NA,TGTGCCTGGAGTTACGAGGACAGGGGGCATGGCTACACCTTC,CAWSYEDRGHGYTF
NA,TRBV11-1,TRBJ2-7,NA,TGTGCCAGCAGCTTAAACCCTCGGCAGGAACTCTACGAGCAGTACTTC,CASSLNPRQELYEQYF
NA,TRBV28,TRBJ1-2,NA,TGTGCCAGCAGTGGGGGAGAGGGGGGCGATGCGGGCTACACCTTC,CASSGGEGGDAGYTF
NA,TRBV4-3,TRBJ2-7,NA,TGCGCCAGCAGCCAAGCGCCAGGGGGGGCGATAGAGCAGTACTTC,CASSQAPGGAIEQYF
NA,TRBV29-1,TRBJ1-1,NA,TGCAGCGTTGAAGCCTCAGAAGCTGAAGCTTTCTTT,CSVEASEAEAFF
NA,TRBV10-1,TRBJ2-7,NA,TGCGCCAGCAGTGCCGGGATCCCCTACGAGCAGTACTTC,CASSAGIPYEQYF
NA,TRBV10-2,TRBJ2-1,NA,TGCGCCAGCAGTGAGTCGGGGGTGGGAGCGGAGCACTACAATGAGCAGTTCTTC,CASSESGVGAEHYNEQFF
TRBD1,TRBV27,TRBJ2-1,NA,TGTGCCAGCAGTCTCCTACCGGGACAGGGGAGCTACAATGAGCAGTTCTTC,CASSLLPGQGSYNEQFF
NA,TRBV11-3,TRBJ1-3,NA,TGTGCCAGCAGCTTATCGGATGGAAACACCATATATTTT,CASSLSDGNTIYF
NA,TRBV29-1,TRBJ2-7,NA,TGCAGCGTGAGGGACCAGTACTCCTACGAGCAGTACTTC,CSVRDQYSYEQYF
TRBD2,TRBV5-1,TRBJ2-7,NA,TGCGCCAGCAGCTTGGCTAGCGGATACGAGCAGTACTTC,CASSLASGYEQYF
NA,TRBV4-1,TRBJ2-7,NA,TGCGCCAGCAGCCAAGGCCCCACAGGCATCAACTACGAGCAGTACTTC,CASSQGPTGINYEQYF
NA,TRBV20-1,TRBJ2-5,once,TGCAGTGCCAGGAACGTAGAGACCCAGTACTTC,CSARNVETQYF
TRBD2,TRBV11-2,TRBJ2-3,NA,TGTGCCAGCAGCTTAGACCCGGGACTAGGACCTAGCACAGATACGCAGTATTTT,CASSLDPGLGPSTDTQYF
TRBD2,TRBV5-4,TRBJ2-7,NA,TGTGCCAGCAGCTTTAGCGGGGGGGACGAGCAGTACTTC,CASSFSGGDEQYF
NA,TRBV5-4,TRBJ2-7,NA,TGTGCCAGCAAGATCGCAGGGCCGTACTACGAGCAGTACTTC,CASKIAGPYYEQYF
NA,TRBV7-9,TRBJ1-5,NA,TGTGCCAGCAGCCCAATCCCCCTCTATAGCAATCAGCCCCAGCATTTT,CASSPIPLYSNQPQHF
NA,TRBV27,TRBJ1-3,NA,TGTGCCAGCAGTTTGGCGGCCAGCTCTGGAAACACCATATATTTT,CASSLAASSGNTIYF
TRBD2,TRBV9,TRBJ2-1,NA,TGTGCCAGCAGCTCCCACCGATTAGAGGCGGGGGGAGATCATGAGCAGTTCTTC,CASSSHRLEAGGDHEQFF
NA,TRBV11-2,TRBJ2-7,NA,TGTGCCAGCAGCTTACCCCAGGGGTCCTACGAGCAGTACTTC,CASSLPQGSYEQYF
NA,TRBV5-6,TRBJ1-1,NA,TGTGCCAGCAGCTGGAACTGGGGCACTGAAGCTTTCTTT,CASSWNWGTEAFF
NA,TRBV2,TRBJ2-7,NA,TGTGCCAGCAGTGAAGCGAACAGGATGGGCGAGCAGTACTTC,CASSEANRMGEQYF
NA,TRBV5-1,TRBJ1-1,NA,TGCGCCAGCAGCGCTGGCACCCACCCTTCGAACACTGAAGCTTTCTTT,CASSAGTHPSNTEAFF
TRBD1,TRBV7-7,TRBJ2-7,NA,TGTGCTAGACTAAAACAGGGGTCGACCTACGAGCAGTACTTC,CARLKQGSTYEQYF
NA,TRBV10-2,TRBJ2-1,NA,TGCGCCAGCAGTCAAGGGACCTACAATGAGCAGTTCTTC,CASSQGTYNEQFF
NA,TRBV29-1,TRBJ2-7,NA,TGCAGCGTTGACCGGGGGGCGCCCTACGAGCAGTACTTC,CSVDRGAPYEQYF
NA,TRBV7-9,TRBJ1-4,once,TGTGCCAGCAGCTTAAGGACAGATAATGAAAAACTGTTTTTT,CASSLRTDNEKLFF
TRBD2,TRBV11-2,TRBJ2-1,NA,TGTGCCAGCAGGCCTAGCGGAAATACCTACAATGAGCAGTTCTTC,CASRPSGNTYNEQFF
NA,TRBV30,TRBJ1-1,NA,TGTGCCTGGAGTTTCGTGGGCCTTGGACCGGCTGAAGCTTTCTTT,CAWSFVGLGPAEAFF
TRBD2,TRBV6-1,TRBJ2-3,NA,TGTGCCAGCAGTGACCGCGCTAGCGGGAGGGGAGATACGCAGTATTTT,CASSDRASGRGDTQYF
NA,TRBV7-9,TRBJ1-1,NA,TGTGCCAGCAGCTTACCCCTCCCGGCAGGCTCGGGCACTGAAGCTTTCTTT,CASSLPLPAGSGTEAFF
NA,TRBV15,TRBJ1-5,NA,TGTGCCACCAGCGGTGGGAGATGGAATCAGCCCCAGCATTTT,CATSGGRWNQPQHF
NA,TRBV9,TRBJ1-2,NA,TGTGCCAGCAGCGTAGGGGGCAGTAACTATGGCTACACCTTC,CASSVGGSNYGYTF
NA,TRBV19,TRBJ2-7,NA,TGTGCCACGCAGGCAGGGGCGAACTACGAGCAGTACTTC,CATQAGANYEQYF
NA,TRBV2,TRBJ2-3,NA,TGTGCCAGCAGTGCCGGGACAGATACGCAGTATTTT,CASSAGTDTQYF
TRBD2,TRBV5-4,TRBJ2-7,NA,TGTGCCAGCAGCTTGTCGGGAGGGCTCCTGGAATGGGAGCAGTACTTC,CASSLSGGLLEWEQYF